These 21 T cell receptor beta chains came from one sample sequenced in a study of T cells in Graves' hyperthyroidism and ophthalmopathy. Authors of the study amplified TCR beta CDR3 regions from RNA transcripts. Primed by the HTBI set, a first-round RT-PCR was run on the TCR CDR3. MiXCR was run by TCRdb on the multiplex PCR reads, yielding one entry per CDR3 protein. The top ten clones hold 7% to 7.5% of a sample with more than 550,000 distinct CDR3 sequences, just under 45% of them seen once. Sequenced: peripheral blood or thyroid tissue (not recorded which). The receptors here all came from an adult man with Graves' disease, either hyperthyroidism or ophthalmopathy (not recorded which).

Worth noting for this clonotype: A read error may be the cause here, since a much bigger clone is one base away. CDR3 bases: TGTGCCATCAGTGGGTCTGGGGAGGCCTACGAGCAGTACTTC. Its translation is CAISGSGEAYEQYF. V usage is TRBV10-1 and J usage is TRBJ2-7, with D maybe TRBD2 (6 bases). Germline loops: CDR1 WNHNN, CDR2 SYGVQD (reference sequence). This CDR3 has 14 amino acids.

There are a few counts of this clonotype. An end of the junction does not agree with germline; a read error may underlie this. CDR3 residues: CAIGRDSDKTLPF. CDR3 bases: TGTGCCATCGGCCGGGACAGCGATAAAACACTACCCTTC. The genes are TRBV10-3 and TRBJ1-2; 7 nucleotides line up with TRBD1. There are 13 residues in the CDR3. In germline, CDR1 is ENHRY, CDR2 SYGVKD.

Only a few counts were recorded for this clonotype. The chain combines TRBV29-1 with TRBJ1-1, with 7 bases that match TRBD1. The germline CDR1 and CDR2 sequences are SQVTM and ANQGSEA. This CDR3 comprises 14 residues. V lost 7 bases to trimming and J lost 11 bases; unmatched junction nucleotides: 19. CDR3 sequence (DNA): TGCAGCGCCCGGCGGGCAGGGGGTGTCCTTCGGGCTTTCTTT. Translating gives CSARRAGGVLRAFF.

The chain has TRBV20-1 and TRBJ2-2; D is uncertain. The germline V gene has CDR1 DFQATT and CDR2 SNEGSKA (reference sequence). V lost 3 bases and J lost 9, with 8 bases in between. This CDR3 is 11 amino acids long. CDR3 protein: CSARGFRELFF. The DNA of the CDR3 is TGCAGTGCTAGGGGCTTTAGGGAGCTGTTTTTT.

The chain carries TRBV24-1 and TRBJ1-5; D remains ambiguous. Deletions cut 3 bases from V and 0 bases from J, with 8 bases between. The germline CDR1 and CDR2 sequences are KGHDR and SFDVKD. The length of the CDR3 is 15 residues. The CDR3 DNA is TGTGCCACCAGTGATCCGACACATAGCAATCAGCCCCAGCATTTT. This encodes CATSDPTHSNQPQHF.

The rearrangement uses TRBV6-6 and TRBJ2-5; a weak D match, TRBD2 (6 bases). Germline values: CDR1 MNHNY, CDR2 SVGAGI (reference sequence). The V end was cut by 5 bases, the J end by 5 bases, with 15 bases between. This CDR3 is 14 amino acids long. This CDR3 reads CASSLTRSEETQYF. In DNA form, the CDR3 reads TGTGCCAGCAGTCTGACTAGAAGTGAGGAGACCCAGTACTTC.

This clonotype has more than one count but fewer than ten. J is TRBJ2-7 and V is TRBV19; 9 bases match TRBD1. With 4 bases clipped from V and 1 base from J, the junction kept 11 bases outside the gene matches. Germline V gene data show CDR1 as LNHDA and CDR2 as SQIVND (reference sequence). CDR3 length: 17 amino acids. CDR3 loop: CASSRRTGEAGSYEQYF. The CDR3 coding sequence is TGTGCCAGTAGTAGGCGGACAGGGGAAGCGGGGTCCTACGAGCAGTACTTC.

The CDR3 DNA reads as TGTGCTAGTGGTTATGGGACAGGGGGAAACACTGAAGCTTTCTTT. Translating gives CASGYGTGGNTEAFF. The chain carries TRBV12-5 and TRBJ1-1, with TRBD1 matching over 11 bases. Trimming removed 4 bases from V and 2 bases from J; junction bases left unmatched: 3. CDR1 and CDR2 (germline): LGHNT, FRNRAP. The CDR3 contains 15 residues.

This clonotype has a count of ten or more. The J gene is TRBJ1-1, the V gene TRBV10-3; TRBD1 agrees at 7 bases. Germline V CDR1 and CDR2: ENHRY, SYGVKD. The CDR3 is 14 amino acids. The J segment lost 1 base and the V segment lost 4 bases, leaving 3 bases of the junction unmatched. The CDR3 region is CAISGRQGNTEAFF. The DNA of the CDR3 is TGTGCCATCAGTGGGAGACAGGGGAACACTGAAGCTTTCTTT.

The chain recombines TRBV14 with TRBJ1-6; tentatively, D is TRBD1 (6 bases). The CDR3 runs to 15 residues. Trimming took off 5 bases at V and 7 bases at J, with 15 bases between the two ends. The germline CDR1 and CDR2 sequences are SGHDN and FVKESK. CDR3: CASSLSGTTNSPLHF. The CDR3 coding sequence is TGTGCCAGCAGCTTGTCCGGGACAACGAATTCACCCCTCCACTTT.

The chain has TRBV7-2 and TRBJ2-7; 9 bases fit TRBD2. The CDR3 spans 16 residues. Trimming at V came to 1 base and at J to 4 bases, leaving 8 bases not matched to a gene. Germline-derived CDR1 and CDR2 are SGHTA and FQGNSA. Here the CDR3 DNA reads TGTGCCAGCAGCTTAGTTCTAGCGGGATTTCTTTACGAGCAGTACTTC. Amino acids: CASSLVLAGFLYEQYF.

This chain links TRBV11-1 with TRBJ2-5, with TRBD2 as a possible D gene (6 bases). The J call is doubtful: the DNA matches TRBJ2-1 better. This CDR3 spans 14 amino acids. CDR1 and CDR2 from the germline V gene are SGHAT and FQDESV (reference sequence). The DNA of the CDR3 is TGTGCCAGCAGCTTAGCGTTAGCGGCCAATGAGCAGTTCTTC. Translation: CASSLALAANEQFF.

This chain uses TRBV29-1 with TRBJ2-5; 8 bases agree with TRBD1. Per germline, CDR1 SQVTM and CDR2 ANQGSEA. This CDR3 contains 14 residues. With V trimmed by 2 bases and J by 1 base, 3 bases remained unmatched. The CDR3 sequence: CSVEQGASQETQYF. The CDR3, as DNA: TGCAGCGTTGAACAGGGGGCGAGCCAAGAGACCCAGTACTTC.

The rearrangement uses TRBV7-2 and TRBJ2-7; TRBD2 agrees at 7 bases. V shed 2 bases, J shed 6 bases, and the junction held 7 bases outside the gene matches. Per the germline V gene, CDR1 is SGHTA and CDR2 is FQGNSA. The CDR3 length is 14 residues. CDR3 region: CASSLFGEGFEQYF. The CDR3 DNA sequence: TGTGCCAGCAGCTTATTCGGGGAGGGGTTCGAGCAGTACTTC.

CDR3: CASSDPRPAGGETQYF. CDR3 coding DNA: TGTGCCAGCAGTGATCCGCGACCGGCGGGAGGAGAGACCCAGTACTTC. The chain has TRBV2 and TRBJ2-5; 8 bases fit TRBD2. Trimming cost V 3 bases and J 4 bases; bases outside gene matches: 10. The CDR3 extends over 16 amino acids. Per the germline V gene, CDR1 is SNHLY and CDR2 is FYNNEI.

In regard to this clonotype: Relative to the germline gene, one junction end is altered; a read error may explain this. The genes are TRBV7-9 and TRBJ2-7; 8 positions match TRBD1. Germline CDR1 reads SEHNR; CDR2 reads FQNEAQ (reference sequence). The CDR3 consists of 14 residues. The CDR3 is CASSLNGQGNSFCF. In DNA, the CDR3 is TGTGCCAGCAGCTTAAATGGACAGGGTAATTCATTTTGTTTC. Looking up the rest from reference TRBV7-9 and TRBJ2-7 gives the full variable domain: DTGVSQNPRHKITKRGQNVTFRCDPISEHNRLYWYRQTLGQGPEFLTYFQNEAQLEKSRLLSDRFSAERPKGSFSTLEIQRTEQGDSAMYLCASSLNGQGNSFCFGPGTRLTVT.

The chain joins TRBV7-2 to TRBJ2-7; D possibly corresponds to TRBD2 (6 bases). Germline V gene lookup returns CDR1 SGHTA and CDR2 FQGNSA. The CDR3 contains 15 residues. Trimming pared 1 base from V and 1 base from J, leaving 11 bases between. Here the CDR3 reads CASSLGLDPSYEQYF. CDR3 DNA: TGTGCCAGCAGCTTAGGACTAGACCCTTCCTACGAGCAGTACTTC.

The rearrangement uses TRBV19 and TRBJ2-7; weak D call: TRBD2 (6 bases). The CDR3 consists of 14 residues. Germline CDR1 and CDR2: LNHDA and SQIVND (reference sequence). V was trimmed by 5 bases and J by 4 bases, leaving 15 bases between them. For the CDR3, the DNA is TGTGCCAGTAGTCGGATTAGCGGCCAATACGAGCAGTACTTC. This translates into CASSRISGQYEQYF.

A word on this clonotype: The junction departs from germline at one end; a sequencing error may be responsible. The chain is built from TRBV6-5 and TRBJ1-4; D is undetermined. CDR3 length: 13 amino acids. Germline CDR1 MNHEY, CDR2 SVGAGI. CDR3 protein: CAGSDYGNEKLFF. The CDR3 DNA reads as TGTGCCGGCAGTGATTACGGGAATGAAAAACTGTTTTTT.

Note on this clonotype: A much larger clone lies a single base off, so this may be a read error. This sequence joins TRBV6-4 and TRBJ1-3; maybe TRBD1 (6 bases). CDR1 and CDR2 (germline): MRHNA, SNTAGT. Trimming cost V 10 bases and J 1 base, with 17 bases left between them. CDR3 length equals 15 residues. CDR3 sequence (DNA): TGTGCCATCAGGGGACTCAGGACGTCTGGAAACACCATATATTTT. Residues: CAIRGLRTSGNTIYF.

The chain uses TRBV7-9 and TRBJ2-5; 8 bases agree with TRBD2. V shed 5 bases and J 9 bases; nucleotides not matched to a gene: 8. The CDR3 extends over 13 amino acids. From germline, CDR1 is SEHNR and CDR2 FQNEAQ (reference sequence). The CDR3 DNA reads TGTGCCAGCAGCCGGGGGGGGTATCAGCCCCAGTACTTC. Protein sequence: CASSRGGYQPQYF.